This T cell receptor beta chain was observed in a study of cytotoxic CD8 clonotypes in ibrutinib-treated CLL. General observations from the study: Clonality was elevated at ibrutinib response and had returned toward baseline at progression.

TCRdb keeps only in-frame clones here, not all; method: immunoSEQ multiplex PCR. The sample lists approximately 42,000 clones; over 60% were seen once. On this clone: Its antigen is undetermined.

This CDR3 is 15 amino acids long. V lost 2 bases to trimming and J lost 6 bases; unmatched junction nucleotides: 9. Germline V CDR1 and CDR2: PRHDT, FYEKMQ (reference sequence). This clonotype originated in a human donor with chronic lymphocytic leukemia. The sequencing used PBMCs, collected after 12 months of ibrutinib treatment. The rearrangement joins TRBV13 to TRBJ2-7, with 8 bases lining up with TRBD1. As DNA, the CDR3 is TGTGCCAGCAGCTTATTCCACGGACAGGGCGGCGAGCAGTACTTC. It is translated as CASSLFHGQGGEQYF.